These 14 T cell receptor beta chains share one sample of origin, sequenced in a study of blood T cell repertoires in COVID-19. Using immunoSEQ multiplex PCR, the repertoire was profiled, and TCRdb retains in-frame clones only, with some absent. In the table there are fewer than 300,000 clones, around nine tenths of which are singletons. The sequenced sample consisted of peripheral blood. These receptors were obtained from a middle-aged man who had recovered from COVID-19.

The V call is TRBV30, the J call TRBJ2-7, with 7 positions matching TRBD1. CDR1 is GTSNPN, CDR2 SVGIG, per germline (reference sequence). This CDR3 region has 12 residues. Trimming at V came to 4 bases and at J to 4 bases, leaving 4 bases not matched to a gene. The chain's CDR3 is CAWNRGQYEQYF. CDR3 nucleotides: TGTGCCTGGAATAGGGGGCAGTACGAGCAGTACTTC.

This chain connects TRBV6-5 to TRBJ1-3; TRBD1 agrees at 7 bases. Germline loops: CDR1 MNHEY, CDR2 SVGAGI. V was pared by 3 bases and J by 7 bases, with 3 bases of the junction left unmatched. The CDR3 covers 13 residues. The CDR3 loop reads CASSYLQGNTIYF. The CDR3 DNA follows: TGTGCCAGCAGTTATCTACAGGGGAACACCATATATTTT.

The chain carries TRBV4-3 and TRBJ2-7; TRBD1 matches 7 bases. V shed 3 bases, J shed 6 bases, and the junction held 8 bases outside the gene matches. This CDR3 spans 14 amino acids. The germline V gene encodes CDR1 LGHNA and CDR2 YSLEER. The CDR3 protein is CASSQQTGHGEQYF. CDR3 nucleotides: TGCGCCAGCAGCCAGCAGACAGGGCATGGCGAGCAGTACTTC.

The sample holds one count of this clone. The chain links TRBV9 to TRBJ2-6; D ambiguous. Germline V gene sequence: CDR1 SGDLS, CDR2 YYNGEE. V shed 2 bases and J shed 0 bases, with 6 bases lying between them. The CDR3 consists of 15 residues. As DNA, the CDR3 is TGTGCCAGCAGCGTGAGTAGCTCTGGGGCCAACGTCCTGACTTTC. Residues: CASSVSSSGANVLTF.

The chain recombines TRBV7-9 with TRBJ1-1, with D hard to call. V shed 1 base and J shed 4 bases, with 10 bases lying between them. Germline CDR1 and CDR2: SEHNR and FQNEAQ (reference sequence). CDR3 size: 14 residues. In nucleotides, the CDR3 is TGTGCCAGCAGCTTAGGATACCCAGGCACTGAAGCTTTCTTT. Protein: CASSLGYPGTEAFF.

This clone has a single count. V is TRBV19 and J is TRBJ2-7, with D possibly TRBD1 on 5 matching bases. The CDR3 is 14 residues long. CDR1 LNHDA and CDR2 SQIVND come from the germline V gene (reference sequence). The V gene lost 2 bases and the J gene lost 2 bases, with 10 bases spanning the gap. The CDR3 DNA reads TGTGCCAGTAGTATACAACAGGCTACCTACGAGCAGTACTTC. The encoded protein is CASSIQQATYEQYF.

The chain employs TRBV10-3 and TRBJ2-5, with a possible D match to TRBD1 (7 bases). CDR1 and CDR2 from the germline V gene are ENHRY and SYGVKD. CDR3 length: 13 residues. V was shortened by 8 bases and J by 2 bases, with 12 bases between the two germline ends. The CDR3 region has the DNA TGTGCCATCGCGTCAGGGGGGCAAGAGACCCAGTACTTC. Translating it yields CAIASGGQETQYF.

This chain joins TRBV2 and TRBJ2-1; 11 nucleotides match TRBD2. The V gene end was trimmed by 7 bases and the J gene end by 6 bases; junction bases not matched to a gene: 8. The CDR3 extends over 15 amino acids. Germline lookup yields CDR1 SNHLY and CDR2 FYNNEI. The CDR3 region has the DNA TGTGCCAGCACCAAGACTAGCGGGGCTGCCAATGAGCAGTTCTTC. It codes for CASTKTSGAANEQFF. The full variable domain, its missing parts supplied by reference TRBV2 and TRBJ2-1, is EPEVTQTPSHQVTQMGQEVILRCVPISNHLYFYWYRQILGQKVEFLVSFYNNEISEKSEIFDDQFSVERPDGSNFTLKIRSTKLEDSAMYFCASTKTSGAANEQFFGPGTRLTVL.

The V call is TRBV27, the J call TRBJ2-1; the D gene is possibly TRBD2 (5 bases). Trimming left V 2 bases short and J 1 base short, with 12 bases between. CDR3 length: 16 residues. In germline, CDR1 is MNHEY, CDR2 SMNVEV (reference sequence). The CDR3 loop reads CASSLDSQRSYNEQFF. In DNA form, the CDR3 reads TGTGCCAGCAGTTTAGATTCACAGCGGTCCTACAATGAGCAGTTCTTC.

This clone was seen once. This chain joins TRBV9 and TRBJ2-3, with TRBD2 as a possible D gene (6 bases). Trimming shortened V by 4 bases and J by 4 bases, and 19 bases separated the two germline ends. The V gene's germline CDR1 is SGDLS and CDR2 YYNGEE. The length of the CDR3 is 16 residues. Here the CDR3 DNA reads TGTGCCAGCAGCCGGAGAGGCTTGGACTACGCAGATACGCAGTATTTT. Its translation is CASSRRGLDYADTQYF.

The chain employs TRBV18 and TRBJ2-3, with 8 bases aligning to TRBD2. Germline assignment: CDR1 KGHSH and CDR2 LQKENI. The CDR3 runs 16 residues. J lost 0 bases, V lost 6 bases, and 8 bases had no gene match. CDR3 residues: CASSTGLVLSTDTQYF. CDR3 coding DNA: TGTGCCAGCTCCACGGGACTAGTATTAAGCACAGATACGCAGTATTTT.

Note on this clone: Other DNA sequences of this sample code for an identical CDR3. The gene calls are TRBV7-2 and TRBJ2-3; D may be TRBD2 (6 bases). CDR3 size: 15 residues. In germline, CDR1 is SGHTA, CDR2 FQGNSA. Between the trimmed V and J ends, which lost 4 bases and 3 bases, there was a span of 14 bases. In DNA, the CDR3 is TGTGCCAGCAGCTCTTCCAGTGGGGGGACAGATACGCAGTATTTT. Translation gives CASSSSSGGTDTQYF.

The gene calls are TRBV4-1 and TRBJ2-1, with TRBD2 matching 11 bases. CDR3 length: 14 amino acids. CDR1 is MGHRA, CDR2 YSYEKL, per germline. J lost 7 bases, V lost 3 bases, and 2 bases had no gene match. In DNA form, the CDR3 reads TGCGCCAGCAGCCAGGGACTAGCGGAGAATGAGCAGTTCTTC. It is translated as CASSQGLAENEQFF.

This chain connects TRBV3-1 (or the pseudogene TRBV3-2) to TRBJ2-1, with 12 bases matching TRBD2. Germline CDR1 reads LGHDT; CDR2 reads YNNKEL (reference sequence). The CDR3 has 16 residues. V trimming: 2 bases; J trimming: 7 bases; junction bases outside the gene matches: 6. CDR3 amino acids: CASSQSRTSGVNEQFF. The CDR3 region has the DNA TGTGCCAGCAGCCAATCGAGGACTAGCGGGGTGAATGAGCAGTTCTTC.